A selection of T cell receptor beta chains follows, all from one sample in a study of CXCR3-negative and CXCR3-positive naive CD8 T cells. Using the 5' RACE reads, TCRdb records one entry per CDR3 protein without DNA. The table lists 40,000 to 45,000 distinct CDR3 sequences. Material for sequencing was naive CXCR3- CD8+ T cells from blood. Source of these receptors: a human donor in good health. Some clones in this sample may be carry-over from other donors' samples. Both conserved end residues are part of each CDR3. A clone size is listed for some rows: how often the clone was seen (once, few, many), or a class if it is expanded.

clone size,J gene,V gene,CDR3 protein
.,TRBJ1-5,TRBV12-3/TRBV12-4,CASSSGGPQHF
.,TRBJ2-7,TRBV6-6,CASSLRGDCEQYF
.,TRBJ2-7,TRBV29-1,CSVDGTSGDTTYEQYF
.,TRBJ2-7,TRBV7-9,CASRDRVAYEQYF
.,TRBJ2-1,TRBV28,CASSPLGRFGQFF
.,TRBJ2-1,TRBV7-8,CASSISGSYNEQFF
.,TRBJ1-1,TRBV7-9,CASSLGLGTTEAFF
.,TRBJ2-1,TRBV20-1,CSARLGAADYNEQFF
.,TRBJ1-4,TRBV29-1,CSVEKIGTEEKLFF
.,TRBJ2-2,TRBV12-3/TRBV12-4,CASRAGSGELFF
.,TRBJ2-7,TRBV20-1,CSGTGTEDPNEQYF
.,TRBJ1-2,TRBV4-2,CASSAGGDSLVGVDTF
.,TRBJ1-4,TRBV27,CASRAAGAPEVKLFF
.,TRBJ2-5,TRBV11-2,CASSLSGTASGYF
.,TRBJ1-2,TRBV20-1,CSARPTGGGPYGYTF
.,TRBJ2-1,TRBV5-6,CASSLFTSGISYEQYF
.,TRBJ2-1,TRBV4-3,CASSQTPDPSGGAFVEQFF
.,TRBJ2-7,TRBV15,CATSRDSNTGTASHEQYF
medium-sized,TRBJ1-3,TRBV4-3,CASSQDRLSGNTIYF
.,TRBJ2-2,TRBV9,CASSDWDRYTGELFF
.,TRBJ2-7,TRBV4-1,CASSQEETRTRPYEQYF
.,TRBJ2-7,TRBV10-2,CASSEWRLSNYEQYF
.,TRBJ1-3,TRBV20-1,CSAERTAGNTIYF
.,TRBJ2-7,TRBV6-2/TRBV6-3,CASSYSNEGATYEQYF
.,TRBJ2-5,TRBV9,CASSGLAGGGETQYF
.,TRBJ2-1,TRBV6-4,CASSGGTSGGNEQFF
.,TRBJ1-4,TRBV6-5,CASSPGQGTEKLFF
.,TRBJ1-2,TRBV29-1,CSAEGTGRKDYGYTF
.,TRBJ2-7,TRBV2,CASIEGSYEQYF
.,TRBJ2-7,TRBV12-3/TRBV12-4,CASTNLRGEQYF